These T cell receptor beta chains were read from a single sample in a study of blood T cell repertoires in COVID-19. Measured with immunoSEQ multiplex PCR; TCRdb has only the in-frame clones, and not every one. The profile shows under 200,000 clones, 79% of them singletons. Sequences were obtained from peripheral blood. These receptors were taken from a woman aged 60 to 75 with COVID-19, enrolled during active disease. The CDR3 runs from the conserved cysteine through the conserved F or W. The D gene is left open where the match is weak. Only some rows state a clone size, as once, few, many or a class for expanded clones.

D gene	J gene	V gene	clone size	CDR3 DNA	CDR3 protein
TRBD1	TRBJ2-3	TRBV5-5	.	TGTGCCAGCAGCTTGGCAGGACAGGGATTAGATACGCAGTATTTT	CASSLAGQGLDTQYF
TRBD1	TRBJ1-2	TRBV12-3/TRBV12-4	.	TGTGCCAGCAGGGGGGCAGGGGGCGATGGCTACACCTTC	CASRGAGGDGYTF
.	TRBJ2-5	TRBV7-2	.	TGTGCCAGCAGCTTAGCGGGGGGGCGGGAGACCCAGTACTTC	CASSLAGGRETQYF
.	TRBJ2-7	TRBV28	.	TGTGCCAGCAAGGACTTATTAAGGGAGCAGTACTTC	CASKDLLREQYF
.	TRBJ2-1	TRBV7-3	.	TGTGCCAGCAGCTTAGGGGCCAACAATGAGCAGTTCTTC	CASSLGANNEQFF
TRBD1	TRBJ1-3	TRBV7-8	.	TGTGCCAGCAGCAGGACAGGCGTTGGAAACACCATATATTTT	CASSRTGVGNTIYF
.	TRBJ1-6	TRBV7-2	.	TGTGCCAGCAGCTTACCCGGTAGTTATTCACCCCTCCACTTT	CASSLPGSYSPLHF
.	TRBJ1-3	TRBV5-1	.	TGCGCCAGCAGCACTAGCGTAAACTCTGGAAACACCATATATTTT	CASSTSVNSGNTIYF
TRBD1	TRBJ2-5	TRBV3-1/TRBV3-2	.	TGTGCCAGCAGCCTGGGACAGATCCAAGAGACCCAGTACTTC	CASSLGQIQETQYF
.	TRBJ2-5	TRBV7-2	.	TGTGCCAGCAGCTTACCCTCACTCGAGACCCAGTACTTC	CASSLPSLETQYF
.	TRBJ2-2	TRBV5-8	.	TGTGCCAGCAGCTTGGTAGAGGGCACCGGGGAGCTGTTTTTT	CASSLVEGTGELFF
.	TRBJ2-7	TRBV28	.	TGTGCCAGCACGGGGGATTTAGCCTACGAGCAGTACTTC	CASTGDLAYEQYF
.	TRBJ2-5	TRBV28	few	TGTGCCAGCAGGGAATCGGGTTTTGAAGAGACCCAGTACTTC	CASRESGFEETQYF
.	TRBJ1-3	TRBV7-2	.	TGTGCCAGCAGCTTACAGGGTTTTGCTGGAAACACCATATATTTT	CASSLQGFAGNTIYF
.	TRBJ1-3	TRBV6-1	few	TGTGCCAGCAGTGACAGTCAGGGATCTGGAAACACCATATATTTT	CASSDSQGSGNTIYF
TRBD1	TRBJ2-7	TRBV2	once	TGTGCCAGCAGTGCGACAGGGGGCAAGGACGAGCAGTACTTC	CASSATGGKDEQYF
TRBD2	TRBJ2-3	TRBV28	.	TGTGCCAGCAGTTTACGTAAACTAGCGGGGGTCACAGATACGCAGTATTTT	CASSLRKLAGVTDTQYF
.	TRBJ1-2	TRBV24-1	.	TGTGCCACCAGTGGGGGGGGTGGCTACACCTTC	CATSGGGGYTF
TRBD2	TRBJ2-1	TRBV5-1	.	TGCGCCAGCAGCCCCGGGACTAGCGGGGGATATTACAATGAGCAGTTCTTC	CASSPGTSGGYYNEQFF
.	TRBJ2-7	TRBV19	.	TGTGCCAGTAGCATCACACGGGACACCTACGAGCAGTACTTC	CASSITRDTYEQYF
.	TRBJ2-6	TRBV27	.	TGTGCCAGCAGGCACTGGGGGGTTACAGGCTACTCTGGGGCCAACGTCCTGACTTTC	CASRHWGVTGYSGANVLTF
.	TRBJ2-1	TRBV15	.	TGTGCCACCAGCAGAGATATCGAGGGCAATGAGCAGTTCTTC	CATSRDIEGNEQFF
.	TRBJ1-5	TRBV20-1	few	TGCAGTGCCAGTATTGCGGGGGGCTATCAGCCCCAGCATTTT	CSASIAGGYQPQHF
TRBD2	TRBJ2-7	TRBV19	.	TGTGCCAGTAGTGGACGGACTAGCGGTACCTCCTACGAGCAGTACTTC	CASSGRTSGTSYEQYF
TRBD1	TRBJ1-2	TRBV28	.	TGTGCCAGCAGTTTCACTAATAATTTTGGGACAGGGGGCGTCTATGGCTACACCTTC	CASSFTNNFGTGGVYGYTF
TRBD1	TRBJ2-6	TRBV28	.	TGTGCCAGCAGTTTAATCCCGGGACAGGGGTTTATGGGATCTGGGGCCAACGTCCTGACTTTC	CASSLIPGQGFMGSGANVLTF
TRBD1	TRBJ1-6	TRBV5-6	.	TGTGCCAGCAGCTTGTACGGACAGGGGACCGGACCCCTCCACTTT	CASSLYGQGTGPLHF
.	TRBJ2-7	TRBV3-1/TRBV3-2	.	TGTGCCAGCAGCCAAGCTGGGGGCCAAGGGCGCGAGCAGTACTTC	CASSQAGGQGREQYF
TRBD2	TRBJ2-7	TRBV6-5	.	TGTGCCAGCAGTTGGACTAGCGTGAGCTCCTACGAGCAGTACTTC	CASSWTSVSSYEQYF
.	TRBJ2-5	TRBV14	.	TGTGCCAGCAGCCAAGGTGACAGGAACCAAGAGACCCAGTACTTC	CASSQGDRNQETQYF
.	TRBJ1-1	TRBV27	.	TGTGCCAGCAGTTCCCATGGGGCAGCGAACACTGAAGCTTTCTTT	CASSSHGAANTEAFF
TRBD1	TRBJ2-2	TRBV7-9	.	TGTGCCAGCAGCGCCTCCGGGACAGGGCCAACCGGGGAGCTGTTTTTT	CASSASGTGPTGELFF
.	TRBJ1-2	TRBV4-1	few	TGCGCCAGCAGCCACGGACAGATCTATGGCTACACCTTC	CASSHGQIYGYTF
.	TRBJ1-1	TRBV6-6	.	TGTGCCAGCGGTGTGGGGGGGGAAGCTTTCTTT	CASGVGGEAFF
.	TRBJ2-3	TRBV6-1	.	TGTGCCAGCAGTGAAATAAATCCCCGCACAGATACGCAGTATTTT	CASSEINPRTDTQYF
.	TRBJ2-2	TRBV7-8	.	TGTGCCAGCAGCGGCGAGACAGTCACCACCGGGGAGCTGTTTTTT	CASSGETVTTGELFF
TRBD1	TRBJ2-2	TRBV9	.	TGTGCCAGCACCCCGACAGGGAACGGGGAGCTGTTTTTT	CASTPTGNGELFF
TRBD1	TRBJ1-4	TRBV5-6	.	TGTGCCAGCAGCTTCGACAGGGGGGAGAATGAAAAACTGTTTTTT	CASSFDRGENEKLFF
TRBD1	TRBJ1-5	TRBV19	.	TGTGCCAGTAGTATGGGACAGGCCGACAATCAGCCCCAGCATTTT	CASSMGQADNQPQHF
TRBD2	TRBJ2-2	TRBV28	.	TGTGCCAGCCGGACTAGCGGCACCGGGGAGCTGTTTTTT	CASRTSGTGELFF
.	TRBJ2-1	TRBV11-2	few	TGTGCCAGCAGCTTAGAGGTTCTAGGCAATGAGCAGTTCTTC	CASSLEVLGNEQFF
TRBD1	TRBJ2-1	TRBV24-1	.	TGTGCCACCAGTGAGCCGACAGGGGGCAAGGGGAATGAGCAGTTCTTC	CATSEPTGGKGNEQFF
TRBD2	TRBJ2-5	TRBV5-1	.	TGCGCCAGCAGCTTGTTGGAAGCGGGGTTGGGGGAGACCCAGTACTTC	CASSLLEAGLGETQYF
TRBD1	TRBJ1-2	TRBV7-8	.	TGTGCCAGCAGCTTTCTTGACAGGGCTCGCTACACCTTC	CASSFLDRARYTF
TRBD2	TRBJ2-1	TRBV10-3	.	TGTGCCATCGAAGCGGGGGGGCCTCACAATGAGCAGTTCTTC	CAIEAGGPHNEQFF
TRBD1	TRBJ2-1	TRBV30	.	TGTGCCTGGAGTTTCTTAGACAGGGGCCCGTGGAATGAGCAGTTCTTC	CAWSFLDRGPWNEQFF
TRBD1	TRBJ1-6	TRBV6-5	.	TGTGCCAGCTCCCCGAACAGGGGTAATTCACCCCTCCACTTT	CASSPNRGNSPLHF
.	TRBJ2-3	TRBV10-1	.	TGCGCCAGCAGTGAGGGCCTGACAGATACGCAGTATTTT	CASSEGLTDTQYF
TRBD2	TRBJ2-1	TRBV5-1	once	TGCGCCAGCAGCTCCGGACTAGTTAATGAGCAGTTCTTC	CASSSGLVNEQFF
TRBD2	TRBJ2-3	TRBV24-1	.	TGTGCCACCAGTGATTTGCCCGTTGGACTAGCGGGAGGAGATACGCAGTATTTT	CATSDLPVGLAGGDTQYF
TRBD2	TRBJ2-1	TRBV5-8	.	TGTGCCAGCAGCGACACACTAGCGGGGGGATACAATGAGCAGTTCTTC	CASSDTLAGGYNEQFF
.	TRBJ2-7	TRBV28	.	TGTGCCAGCAGTTTCCCGAACTTTTCCTACGAGCAGTACTTC	CASSFPNFSYEQYF
.	TRBJ1-2	TRBV3-1/TRBV3-2	.	TGTGCCAGCAGCCAAGAGTCAGGGATCTATGGCTACACCTTC	CASSQESGIYGYTF
TRBD1	TRBJ2-7	TRBV10-3	.	TGTGCCATCAGTGAGTCGAGGACAGGGGGAGTCCCCGAGCAGTACTTC	CAISESRTGGVPEQYF
TRBD1	TRBJ2-7	TRBV11-2	.	TGTGCCAGCAGCTTAGTGGGACAGGTATACGAGCAGTACTTC	CASSLVGQVYEQYF
.	TRBJ2-3	TRBV5-1	few	TGCGCCAGCAGCCTCCCCCCTCCCCGAGATACGCAGTATTTT	CASSLPPPRDTQYF
.	TRBJ1-5	TRBV7-3	.	TGTGCCAGCAGCTTGGGGGGAGGTCAGCCCCAGCATTTT	CASSLGGGQPQHF